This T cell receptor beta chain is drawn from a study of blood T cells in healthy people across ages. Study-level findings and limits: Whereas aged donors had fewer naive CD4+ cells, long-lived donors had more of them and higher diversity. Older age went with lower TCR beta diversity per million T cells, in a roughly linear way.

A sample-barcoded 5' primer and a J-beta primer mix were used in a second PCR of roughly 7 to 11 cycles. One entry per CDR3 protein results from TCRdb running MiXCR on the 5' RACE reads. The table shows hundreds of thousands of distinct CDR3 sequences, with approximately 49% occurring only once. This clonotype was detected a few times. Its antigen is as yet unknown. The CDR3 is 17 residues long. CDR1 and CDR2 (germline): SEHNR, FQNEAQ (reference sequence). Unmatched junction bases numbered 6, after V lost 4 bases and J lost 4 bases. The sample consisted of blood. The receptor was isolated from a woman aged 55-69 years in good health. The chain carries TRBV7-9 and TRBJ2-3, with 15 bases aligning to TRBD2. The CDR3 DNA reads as TGTGCCAGCAGCTATGGACTAGCGGGAGGGCTCTCAGATACGCAGTATTTT. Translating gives CASSYGLAGGLSDTQYF.